The 23 T cell receptor beta chains given below trace back to one sample, sequenced in a study of long-term antiretroviral therapy in people with HIV. The libraries were made with immunoSEQ v3.0 at survey level. The table came from immunoSEQ multiplex PCR; TCRdb's copy has only in-frame clones and leaves some out. The data show under 30,000 clones, approximately 80% seen once. This specimen was unsorted PBMCs, taken 1.1 years before starting antiretroviral therapy. Receptors originate from a young woman with HIV.

This clone was counted a few times. The V gene is TRBV7-2, the J gene TRBJ1-1; weak D call: TRBD1 (5 bases). Germline loops: CDR1 SGHTA, CDR2 FQGNSA. Trimming removed 1 base at V and 2 bases at J, with 8 bases between. The CDR3 length is 14 residues. The CDR3 reads CASSLVDINTEAFF. CDR3 DNA: TGTGCCAGCAGCTTAGTGGACATAAACACTGAAGCTTTCTTT.

V usage is TRBV19 and J usage is TRBJ2-3, with D possibly being TRBD2 (7 bases). The CDR3 runs to 14 residues. Looked up from germline, CDR1 is LNHDA and CDR2 is SQIVND (reference sequence). Trimming stripped 5 bases from V and 4 bases from J, with 13 bases between. CDR3: CASSRGARADTQYF. CDR3 in DNA: TGTGCCAGTAGTCGGGGGGCCAGGGCAGATACGCAGTATTTT.

This chain connects TRBV10-3 to TRBJ1-1, with 9 positions matching TRBD1. The CDR3 loop spans 14 amino acids. Germline V gene sequence: CDR1 ENHRY, CDR2 SYGVKD. The V and J ends lost 3 bases and 8 bases, in that order; junction bases with no gene match: 7. CDR3 amino acids: CAISDPTGGSEAFF. Here the CDR3 DNA reads TGTGCCATCAGTGACCCGACAGGGGGTTCGGAAGCTTTCTTT.

This chain joins TRBV29-1 and TRBJ1-1, with a weak D call TRBD1 (5 bases). Germline loops: CDR1 SQVTM, CDR2 ANQGSEA. Trimming cost V 4 bases and J 5 bases, with 11 bases left between them. The CDR3 is 12 amino acids. The CDR3 reads CSVGRGGTEAFF. CDR3 nucleotides: TGCAGCGTTGGTCGGGGGGGGACTGAAGCTTTCTTT. The full variable domain, its missing parts supplied by reference TRBV29-1 and TRBJ1-1, is SAVISQKPSRDICQRGTSLTIQCQVDSQVTMMFWYRQQPGQSLTLIATANQGSEATYESGFVIDKFPISRPNLTFSTLTVSNMSPEDSSIYLCSVGRGGTEAFFGQGTRLTVV.

The chain couples TRBV6-6 to TRBJ1-3; D ambiguous. This CDR3 has 10 residues. Deletions cut 5 bases from V and 4 bases from J, with 0 bases between. The V gene's germline CDR1 is MNHNY and CDR2 SVGAGI (reference sequence). The CDR3, as DNA: TGTGCCAGCAGTGGAAACACCATATATTTT. This gives the protein CASSGNTIYF.

This clone turned up a few times. The CDR3 reads CASSLETTGLLYF. CDR3 nucleotide sequence: TGTGCCAGCAGCCTCGAGACCACAGGCCTCTTATATTTT. The rearrangement links TRBV7-9 to TRBJ1-3; a possible D gene is TRBD1 (5 bases). CDR1 SEHNR and CDR2 FQNEAQ come from the germline V gene (reference sequence). V lost 5 bases to trimming and J lost 14 bases, with 19 bases between them. The CDR3 spans 13 residues.

The chain couples TRBV30 to TRBJ1-2, with TRBD1 as a possible D gene (6 bases). This CDR3 is built from 14 residues. Germline V gene data show CDR1 as GTSNPN and CDR2 as SVGIG (reference sequence). Deletions cut 3 bases from V and 4 bases from J, with 15 bases between. The CDR3 DNA reads TGTGCCTGGAGGTTACAGGGAAGGACCTATGGCTACACCTTC. Translation gives CAWRLQGRTYGYTF. Drawing the rest from reference TRBV30 and TRBJ1-2, the complete variable domain is SQTIHQWPATLVQPVGSPLSLECTVEGTSNPNLYWYRQAAGRGLQLLFYSVGIGQISSEVPQNLSASRPQDRQFILSSKKLLLSDSGFYLCAWRLQGRTYGYTFGSGTRLTVV.

This chain joins TRBV12-5 and TRBJ1-1; D possibly corresponds to TRBD1 (5 bases). This CDR3 is 15 amino acids long. V lost 0 bases to trimming and J lost 1 base, with 9 bases between them. Germline CDR1 and CDR2: LGHNT and FRNRAP. This CDR3 is CASGLVTGRNTEAFF. CDR3 nucleotides: TGTGCTAGTGGTTTGGTAACAGGTCGGAACACTGAAGCTTTCTTT.

DNA for the CDR3: TGTGCCAGCAGTGAACGGACGTCGGACTATGGCTACACCTTC. Its protein product is CASSERTSDYGYTF. The rearrangement links TRBV25-1 to TRBJ1-2; no definite D call. This CDR3 contains 14 residues. Trimming pared 2 bases from V and 3 bases from J, leaving 10 bases between. Germline-derived CDR1 and CDR2 are MGHDK and SYGVNS.

The CDR3 region has the DNA TGTGCCAGCTCACCACAGGGGGCGCGGGAAAAACTGTTTTTT. Translating it yields CASSPQGAREKLFF. This chain joins TRBV18 and TRBJ1-4, with 7 bases lining up with TRBD1. The CDR3 is made up of 14 amino acids. The germline V gene encodes CDR1 KGHSH and CDR2 LQKENI. The V segment lost 1 base and the J segment 8 bases; nucleotides outside the gene matches: 4.

The count of this clone is one. The gene calls are TRBV12-5 and TRBJ1-1; D uncertain. Trimming stripped 6 bases from V and 1 base from J, with 12 bases between. Looked up from germline, CDR1 is LGHNT and CDR2 is FRNRAP. The CDR3 is made up of 14 amino acids. The CDR3 DNA reads TGTGCTAGTGGCCTCCGGGCCCAGAACACTGAAGCTTTCTTT. Its protein product is CASGLRAQNTEAFF.

The chain uses TRBV9 and TRBJ1-1; the D gene is possibly TRBD1 (6 bases). Between the trimmed V and J ends, which lost 3 bases and 11 bases, there was a span of 20 bases. The CDR3 consists of 14 residues. Germline-derived CDR1 and CDR2 are SGDLS and YYNGEE. DNA for the CDR3: TGTGCCAGCAGCGCAACCGGACAGTCAGTGGGCGCTTTCTTT. It codes for CASSATGQSVGAFF.

The J gene is TRBJ2-1, the V gene TRBV9; D might be TRBD1 (5 bases). V was shortened by 4 bases and J by 7 bases, with 21 bases between the two germline ends. From germline, CDR1 is SGDLS and CDR2 YYNGEE. The CDR3 sequence is 16 residues long. The CDR3 sequence: CASSLHHRPQGNEQFF. The CDR3, as DNA: TGTGCCAGCAGCCTCCACCACCGACCGCAGGGAAATGAGCAGTTCTTC.

The rearrangement joins TRBV18 to TRBJ2-2; no clear D. Trimming left V 5 bases short and J 5 bases short, with 6 bases between. This CDR3 contains 12 residues. In germline, CDR1 is KGHSH, CDR2 LQKENI. CDR3 protein: CASSRLTGELFF. The CDR3 DNA reads as TGTGCCAGCTCAAGATTAACCGGGGAGCTGTTTTTT.

The sample holds a few counts of this clone. The chain uses TRBV11-2 and TRBJ1-3; D may be TRBD1 (6 bases). Trimming took 0 bases from V and 2 from J, leaving 8 bases between them. The CDR3 loop spans 15 amino acids. Germline V gives CDR1 SGHAT, CDR2 FQNNGV. The CDR3 reads CASSLDWTAGNTIYF. For the CDR3, the DNA is TGTGCCAGCAGCTTAGATTGGACAGCTGGAAACACCATATATTTT.

The CDR3 nucleotides are TGTGCCAGCAGCATCAGTGTGAACACTGAAGCTTTCTTT. This codes for CASSISVNTEAFF. This sequence joins TRBV6-1 and TRBJ1-1; no firm D call. The CDR3 runs to 13 residues. V shed 6 bases and J shed 0 bases, with 8 bases lying between them. CDR1 is MNHNS and CDR2 is SASEGT in the germline V gene.

The J gene is TRBJ2-3, the V gene TRBV27, with D possibly matching TRBD1 (5 bases). The CDR3 covers 15 residues. Trimming removed 3 bases at V and 2 bases at J, with 12 bases between. Per the germline V gene, CDR1 is MNHEY and CDR2 is SMNVEV (reference sequence). The CDR3 reads CASSFRGFSTDTQYF. CDR3 DNA: TGTGCCAGCAGTTTTAGGGGTTTTTCCACAGATACGCAGTATTTT.

J is TRBJ1-1 and V is TRBV27; D not certain. The CDR3 is 13 amino acids. From germline, CDR1 is MNHEY and CDR2 SMNVEV (reference sequence). V lost 2 bases, J lost 1 base, and 5 bases lay in between. The DNA of the CDR3 is TGTGCCAGCAGTTTAAAACAGAACACTGAAGCTTTCTTT. This codes for CASSLKQNTEAFF.

This clone was observed a single time. The chain couples TRBV7-3 to TRBJ2-4; D remains unclear. The CDR3 is 12 residues long. Germline loops: CDR1 SGHTA, CDR2 FQGTGA. Trimming cost V 5 bases and J 6 bases, with 8 bases left between them. CDR3 protein: CASSANGNIQYF. The CDR3 DNA reads TGTGCCAGCAGCGCCAATGGAAACATTCAGTACTTC.

The V call is TRBV28, the J call TRBJ2-2; D uncertain. V was clipped by 6 bases and J by 6 bases, with 14 bases between them. This CDR3 is built from 14 residues. Germline V CDR1 and CDR2: MDHEN, SYDVKM. As DNA, the CDR3 is TGTGCCAGCAGACCCCCGACTCGGGCCGGGGAGCTGTTTTTT. As protein: CASRPPTRAGELFF.

This rearrangement joins TRBV5-6 to TRBJ1-2; D gene ambiguous. This CDR3 region has 15 residues. V was trimmed by 4 bases and J by 3 bases, leaving 16 bases between them. Germline V gene data show CDR1 as SGHDT and CDR2 as YYEEEE. CDR3 amino acids: CASSPLGKVDYGYTF. The CDR3 DNA reads TGTGCCAGCAGCCCCCTGGGCAAGGTCGACTATGGCTACACCTTC.

The chain is built from TRBV4-1 and TRBJ2-5, with D perhaps given as TRBD1 or TRBD2 (5 bases each). This CDR3 contains 16 residues. The germline V gene encodes CDR1 MGHRA and CDR2 YSYEKL. V was trimmed by 1 base and J by 4 bases, leaving 16 bases between them. The CDR3 is CASSQAVAGARETQYF. In nucleotides, the CDR3 is TGCGCCAGCAGCCAAGCGGTAGCCGGGGCTCGAGAGACCCAGTACTTC.

The chain combines TRBV4-1 with TRBJ1-5; D gene unclear. The germline gives CDR1 MGHRA, CDR2 YSYEKL. The CDR3 runs 13 residues. The germline V and J ends were trimmed by 2 bases and 3 bases, with 5 bases remaining between them. CDR3 region: CASSQSLNQPQHF. As DNA, the CDR3 is TGCGCCAGCAGCCAATCACTCAATCAGCCCCAGCATTTT.